Below, one TCR beta chain is given with its context. The specificity of this receptor is unknown. One base away there is no much larger clone; base qualities are not given. This sample is part of a study of shared clonotypes between healthy human individuals (TCRdb year 2020). In the study overall: A couple of women and a few men aged 18 to 49 years were included in the cohort. Different laboratories and diverse techniques were used to prepare libraries and sequence TCR repertoires, to increase sequencing depth and limit assay-specific biases. For each donor, CD4 naive and CD4 memory were each run on three plates, CD8 naive on two plates, and CD8 memory on one plate. Per donor, leukapheresis produced somewhere between about 0.9 and 10 billion PBMCs. The study deeply sequenced blood TCR repertoires of about five healthy adults to estimate repertoire size and the extent of clonotype sharing between individuals.

Using the deep immunoSEQ assay, TCR CDR3 regions were amplified from genomic DNA by multiplex PCR. Extracted genomic DNA from each cell subset was distributed evenly across all wells of several immunoSEQ 96-well plates, and each plate was treated as a replicate. Each replicate PCR for sorted subsets received about 220 ng genomic DNA, equal to about 30,000 T cell genomes. Purified libraries were quantified with a Qubit 3.0 fluorometer, sized on a Bioanalyzer 2100, and re-quantified with the KAPA Library Quantification kit. A separate single-read 150-cycle Illumina NextSeq 550 flow cell was used to sequence each immunoSEQ 96-well plate. The paper's data handling went like this. Because the immunoSEQ output included only junctional sequences and no quality scores, the filtering could not be the same as the filtering used for full-length reads. To assign V/J genes and CDR3, sequences were annotated against IMGT germline references using PyIR, a Python wrapper for IgBLAST v1.9. Reads with weak V/J assignments (E-value above 1e-6), missing CDR3, stop codons, out-of-frame junctions, or ambiguous translated residues were removed. A V3J clonotype was defined by an identical inferred V gene, J gene, and CDR3 amino acid sequence. To compute the percentage overlap between repertoires, the number of shared unique clonotypes was divided by the size of the smaller repertoire. Three approaches were used to assess repertoire richness: RTK rarefaction, the Chao1 estimator, and Recon v2.1 estimates of unobserved clonotypes. OLGA was used to compute generation probabilities for all TCRbeta clonotypes that the gDNA method yielded from a few donors. TCRdb's version of the immuneACCESS table is confined to in-frame rearrangements and falls short of the full clone set. An unresolved V gene accounts for under half of the shortfall where checked; the remainder is of unknown origin. That table furnishes V, J and clone size, whereas the DNA furnished D and trimming. This sample has under 2,500,000 clones in its table, and almost 96% of those were observed once. The top ten hold about 0.13% of the sample.

Healthy HIV-negative adults with no recently reported acute infections or vaccinations were included as donors. Only Caucasian adults living in Nashville, Tennessee, USA were represented among the donors. CD4+ T cells were enriched through magnetic negative selection, after which naive cells were positively selected on CD45RA and the remaining negative fraction served as the memory subset. Blood was collected by leukapheresis, and PBMCs were isolated by Ficoll-Histopaque density gradient centrifugation and then cryopreserved in liquid nitrogen vapor phase. Analytical flow cytometry was used to check the purity and quantity of every magnetically sorted T cell population. Each sorted fraction had its genomic DNA isolated and then quantified by UV absorbance on a Nanodrop 2000c. Clipping removes 4 bases from V and 6 bases from J, with 12 as the unmatched junction base count. CDR1 and CDR2, per the germline V gene (reference sequence), are MNHNY and SVGAGI. The CDR3 has 15 amino acids, counting the end cysteine and phenylalanine. The DNA shown is the 45-base CDR3, in frame from base 1.

Findings and caveats that apply to the study as a whole: Compared with non-shared clonotypes, clonotypes shared by all four sorted-subset donors had higher generation probabilities. Rarefaction of sorted-subset datasets indicated incomplete sequencing despite the large sequencing depth. When a handful of donors were compared, the shared fraction of clonotypes was around 5.1% for naive CD4, around 3.5% for naive CD8, 2.3% for memory CD4, and 0.35% to 0.4% for memory CD8. Larger estimated clonotype richness was generally found for naive subsets than for memory subsets. Based on pairwise subsampling, the degree of clonotype sharing among donors was expected to be affected by sequencing depth. Sampling was limited to blood, and TCR repertoires in tissue likely differ from TCR repertoires in blood. Because the study included a small number of donors, the genetic and exposure-history diversity represented was limited.

The sequencing sample was made of naive CD4+ T cells sorted from blood. The meaning of the sample's cell subset or site label: CD45RA+ positively selected. The sequence was obtained from a man aged 18 to 35 in good health. The sequence joins TRBV6-6 to TRBJ2-7, and 7 junction bases match TRBD1. The DNA sequence is as follows: TGTGCCAGCAGTTCACCGACAGGGATATCACGCGAGCAGTACTTC. Its translation is CASSSPTGISREQYF.